Listed here are 20 T cell receptor beta chains from one sample, sequenced in a study of regulatory T cells in long-lasting Graves disease. CDR3-region Arm-PCR and iRepertoire HTBI primers produced the TCR beta libraries. TCRdb redid the calling of the multiplex PCR reads with MiXCR, one entry per CDR3 protein. In the table there are some 220,000 distinct CDR3 sequences, roughly a fifth of which are singletons. Time point reported: newly diagnosed GD, antithyroid drugs for less than 3 months. PBMCs were the source of the RNA used for TCR sequencing. The same sample was also used in a study of T cells in Graves' hyperthyroidism and ophthalmopathy.

The starting material was peripheral blood mononuclear cells (PBMCs), obtained at new diagnosis, from a patient treated with antithyroid drugs. The receptors derive from a woman aged 25 to 45 with Graves disease.

This clonotype was seen many times. The chain has TRBV18 and TRBJ1-1, with D unresolved. With 3 bases removed from V and 1 base from J, the gap between germline ends came to 6 bases. Germline V gene lookup returns CDR1 KGHSH and CDR2 LQKENI. The CDR3 runs 13 residues. The CDR3, as DNA: TGTGCCAGCTCACCGACAACGAACACTGAAGCTTTCTTT. This codes for CASSPTTNTEAFF.

This clonotype has ten or more counts. The V and J genes are TRBV10-3 and TRBJ1-5, with TRBD1 matching over 7 bases. The trim removed 10 bases at V and 3 bases at J, leaving 21 bases unmatched. The germline V gene encodes CDR1 ENHRY and CDR2 SYGVKD. The CDR3 is made up of 18 amino acids. Here the CDR3 DNA reads TGTGCCACCCGGCCTACGTACCAGGGGGGATATGACAATCAGCCCCAGCATTTT. It is translated as CATRPTYQGGYDNQPQHF.

This clonotype was counted only a few times. The rearrangement links TRBV6-2 or TRBV6-3 to TRBJ2-3; 10 bases line up with TRBD2. The CDR3 contains 15 residues. The ends lost 5 bases at V and 5 bases at J; junction bases unmatched: 7. CDR1 and CDR2 (germline): MNHEY, SVGEGT. The CDR3 spells CASSEGPSGRDTQYF. CDR3 nucleotide sequence: TGTGCCAGCAGTGAAGGTCCTAGCGGGAGAGATACGCAGTATTTT.

This CDR3 reads CASSLTPGLATDTQYF. CDR3 in DNA: TGCGCCAGCAGCCTTACGCCGGGACTAGCGACAGATACGCAGTATTTT. The rearrangement links TRBV4-1 to TRBJ2-3; the match to TRBD2 covers 10 bases. The CDR3 has 16 amino acids. Unmatched junction bases numbered 7, after V lost 4 bases and J lost 3 bases. Germline assignment: CDR1 MGHRA and CDR2 YSYEKL.

This clonotype came up a few times. This rearrangement joins TRBV12-5 to TRBJ1-2; 7 nucleotides align to TRBD1. The CDR3 is 15 residues long. Trimming removed 6 bases from V and 7 bases from J; junction bases left unmatched: 14. From germline, CDR1 is LGHNT and CDR2 FRNRAP. As DNA, the CDR3 is TGTGCTAGTGGCCGAGAGATCACAGGGGTCGCTGGCTACACCTTC. Translated: CASGREITGVAGYTF. Full variable domain (outside the CDR3, taken from reference TRBV12-5 and TRBJ1-2): DARVTQTPRHKVTEMGQEVTMRCQPILGHNTVFWYRQTMMQGLELLAYFRNRAPLDDSGMPKDRFSAEMPDATLATLKIQPSEPRDSAVYFCASGREITGVAGYTFGSGTRLTVV.

The CDR3 DNA sequence: TGCAGTGCTCCACTAGCGGGGACAGATACGCAGTATTTT. Protein sequence: CSAPLAGTDTQYF. The rearrangement joins TRBV20-1 to TRBJ2-3, with 10 bases fitting TRBD2. Germline V gene data show CDR1 as DFQATT and CDR2 as SNEGSKA (reference sequence). The CDR3 spans 13 residues. With V trimmed by 5 bases and J by 3 bases, 2 bases remained unmatched.

The V and J genes are TRBV12-3 or TRBV12-4 and TRBJ1-2; D may be TRBD1 (5 bases). Trimming took off 3 bases at V and 7 bases at J, with 12 bases between the two ends. The CDR3 has 13 amino acids. In DNA, the CDR3 is TGTGCCAGCAGTTTCGGGGGTCCGGCTGGCTACACCTTC. Amino acids: CASSFGGPAGYTF.

A note on this clonotype: A much larger clone differs by one base, so this may be a read error. CDR3 loop: CASSSGTGDEKLFF. CDR3 DNA sequence: TGTGCCAGCAGCTCCGGGACAGGGGATGAAAAACTGTTTTTT. V gene TRBV6-1 combines with J gene TRBJ1-4, with 10 bases identical to TRBD1. The CDR3 spans 14 residues. V lost 6 bases, J lost 6 bases, and 4 bases stayed unmatched. Germline V lookup: CDR1 MNHNS, CDR2 SASEGT.

This clonotype came up many times. The V call is TRBV6-2 or TRBV6-3, the J call TRBJ2-3; TRBD2 agrees at 12 bases. Germline V gives CDR1 MNHEY, CDR2 SVGEGT. After removal of 5 bases from V and 4 bases from J, the junction contained 4 bases not matched to a gene. The CDR3 runs 15 residues. The CDR3 reads CASSQLAGGPDTQYF. The CDR3 DNA is TGTGCCAGCAGTCAACTAGCGGGAGGCCCAGATACGCAGTATTTT.

This chain uses TRBV28 with TRBJ1-5, with 9 nucleotides matching TRBD1. This CDR3 comprises 17 residues. J lost 0 bases, V lost 8 bases, and 11 bases had no gene match. CDR1 and CDR2 (germline): MDHEN, SYDVKM. CDR3 bases: TGTGCCAGCCACCGGACAGGGGCCCCATATAGCAATCAGCCCCAGCATTTT. This codes for CASHRTGAPYSNQPQHF. Complete variable domain (other parts from reference TRBV28 and TRBJ1-5): DVKVTQSSRYLVKRTGEKVFLECVQDMDHENMFWYRQDPGLGLRLIYFSYDVKMKEKGDIPEGYSVSREKKERFSLILESASTNQTSMYLCASHRTGAPYSNQPQHFGDGTRLSIL.

There are many counts of this clonotype. CDR3 nucleotide sequence: TGCAGTGCTAGAGAGGGGGTCTCAGCGGCCTACAATGAGCAGTTCTTC. It codes for CSAREGVSAAYNEQFF. The rearrangement joins TRBV20-1 to TRBJ2-1; D possibly matches TRBD1 or TRBD2 (5 bases each). This CDR3 has 16 residues. The ends were cut back, 0 bases at V and 2 bases at J, with 14 bases in the middle. Germline V lookup: CDR1 DFQATT, CDR2 SNEGSKA (reference sequence).

This clonotype was counted ten times or more. V and J are TRBV2 and TRBJ2-5; 7 bases line up with TRBD1. With V trimmed by 6 bases and J by 2 bases, 6 bases remained unmatched. Germline V CDR1 and CDR2: SNHLY, FYNNEI. The CDR3 loop spans 14 amino acids. The CDR3 nucleotides read TGTGCCAGCAGACGACAGGGAGCGCAAGAGACCCAGTACTTC. It encodes CASRRQGAQETQYF. Full variable domain (rest looked up from reference TRBV2 and TRBJ2-5): EPEVTQTPSHQVTQMGQEVILRCVPISNHLYFYWYRQILGQKVEFLVSFYNNEISEKSEIFDDQFSVERPDGSNFTLKIRSTKLEDSAMYFCASRRQGAQETQYFGPGTRLLVL.

This clonotype was seen more than once but under ten times. The chain carries TRBV12-5 and TRBJ2-2; D not resolved. With 4 bases removed from V and 6 bases from J, the gap between germline ends came to 9 bases. The CDR3 length is 13 residues. Germline-derived CDR1 and CDR2 are LGHNT and FRNRAP. The DNA of the CDR3 is TGTGCTAGTGGTTCAAGTGAGGCCGGGGAGCTGTTTTTT. This codes for CASGSSEAGELFF.

The sample holds many counts of this clonotype. The chain is built from TRBV7-9 and TRBJ2-3, with D hard to call. The V gene's germline CDR1 is SEHNR and CDR2 FQNEAQ (reference sequence). The CDR3 has 17 residues. V was clipped by 0 bases and J by 2 bases, with 15 bases between them. The chain's CDR3 is CASSLADGDHFTDTQYF. CDR3 nucleotide sequence: TGTGCCAGCAGCTTAGCTGACGGAGATCATTTCACAGATACGCAGTATTTT.

The sample holds many counts of this clonotype. The J gene is TRBJ1-1, the V gene TRBV28, with a possible D match to TRBD1 (5 bases). The ends were cut back, 2 bases at V and 0 bases at J, with 16 bases in the middle. This CDR3 has 17 amino acids. The germline V gene encodes CDR1 MDHEN and CDR2 SYDVKM. In DNA, the CDR3 is TGTGCCAGCAGTTTAAGAGTCAGGGCCACCATGAACACTGAAGCTTTCTTT. Encoded protein: CASSLRVRATMNTEAFF.

The J gene is TRBJ2-2, the V gene TRBV19; D gene unclear. Germline V CDR1 and CDR2: LNHDA, SQIVND (reference sequence). Trimming shortened V by 5 bases and J by 6 bases, and 16 bases separated the two germline ends. This CDR3 has 15 amino acids. Here the CDR3 reads CASSSTAARPGELFF. Written as DNA, the CDR3 is TGTGCCAGTAGTTCCACGGCAGCCCGGCCCGGGGAGCTGTTTTTT.

A word on this clonotype: At one boundary the junction diverges from the germline segment, which might be a read error. The chain carries TRBV4-2 and TRBJ2-3; D possibly matches TRBD1 or TRBD2 (6 bases each). CDR3 length: 15 residues. Germline CDR1 is LGHNA and CDR2 is YNFKEQ. As DNA, the CDR3 is TGTGCCAGCAGCCAAGAAGGGGGGAACACAGATACGCAGGATTTT. It codes for CASSQEGGNTDTQDF.

This clonotype has a count of ten or more. The chain couples TRBV24-1 to TRBJ1-1; D not certain. This CDR3 has 14 amino acids. CDR1 is KGHDR, CDR2 SFDVKD, per germline. Trimming left V 1 base short and J 10 bases short, with 15 bases between. The DNA for the CDR3 is TGTGCCACCAGTGATTTTAATCGGGGTACGGGAGCTTTCTTT. Its translation: CATSDFNRGTGAFF.

The chain combines TRBV11-2 with TRBJ1-4; D might be TRBD1 (5 bases). The length of the CDR3 is 15 residues. The germline gives CDR1 SGHAT, CDR2 FQNNGV. V was clipped by 1 base and J by 8 bases, with 14 bases between them. CDR3 protein: CASSLARGPREKLFF. DNA of the CDR3: TGTGCCAGCAGCTTAGCTAGGGGCCCTCGGGAAAAACTGTTTTTT.

This clonotype has a count of ten or more. The V gene is TRBV20-1, the J gene TRBJ1-1; 8 nucleotides match TRBD1. CDR3 length: 15 amino acids. Looked up from germline, CDR1 is DFQATT and CDR2 is SNEGSKA (reference sequence). The CDR3 loop reads CSPTVTGVGGTEAFF. The DNA for the CDR3 is TGCAGCCCCACAGTGACAGGGGTGGGTGGCACTGAAGCTTTCTTT.